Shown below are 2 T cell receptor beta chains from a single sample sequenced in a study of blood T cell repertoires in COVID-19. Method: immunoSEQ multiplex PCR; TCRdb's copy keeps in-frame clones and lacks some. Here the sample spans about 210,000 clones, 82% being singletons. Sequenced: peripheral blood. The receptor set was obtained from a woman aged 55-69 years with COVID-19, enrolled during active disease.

CDR3 protein: CASSSPAGGSYNEQFF. DNA for the CDR3: TGTGCCAGCAGCTCCCCAGCAGGGGGGTCCTACAATGAGCAGTTCTTC. The rearrangement joins TRBV7-3 to TRBJ2-1; D is perhaps TRBD1 (7 bases). This CDR3 is 16 amino acids long. Trimming left V 4 bases short and J 1 base short, with 14 bases between. Germline V gene data show CDR1 as SGHTA and CDR2 as FQGTGA.

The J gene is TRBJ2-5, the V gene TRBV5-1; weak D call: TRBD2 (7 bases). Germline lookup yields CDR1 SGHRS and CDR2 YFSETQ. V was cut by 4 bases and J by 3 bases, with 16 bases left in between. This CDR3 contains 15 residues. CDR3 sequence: CASSPQAGAKETQYF. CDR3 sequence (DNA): TGCGCCAGCAGCCCGCAGGCGGGGGCTAAAGAGACCCAGTACTTC.